A selection of T cell receptor beta chains follows, all from one sample in a study of blood T cell repertoires in COVID-19. Generated by immunoSEQ multiplex PCR, the TCRdb table keeps only in-frame clones and is missing some. The sample lists about 24,000 clones, about 70% occurring once. The sample consisted of peripheral blood. Receptors originate from a man over 45 with COVID-19, enrolled during active disease. CDR3s include the opening cysteine and the closing phenylalanine or tryptophan. Fields, in order: J gene, clone size, V gene, CDR3 protein. Clone size is given for some rows only: seen once, a few or many times, or a class if the clone is expanded.

TRBJ1-2	.	TRBV2	CASSETGQAPGYTF
TRBJ1-1	few	TRBV18	CASSPQGGENTEAFF
TRBJ2-3	.	TRBV3-1/TRBV3-2	CASSQVSGVPFTQYF
TRBJ1-2	.	TRBV11-1	CASSLEDRGYGYTF
TRBJ1-3	.	TRBV30	CAWSVTGTGIFSGNTIYF
TRBJ2-1	.	TRBV6-5	CASTPGLEYNEQFF
TRBJ2-2	once	TRBV27	CASVLSGANTGELFF
TRBJ2-1	once	TRBV19	CASSIARRAERNEQFF
TRBJ2-3	.	TRBV19	CATSLDSLVRTDTQYF
TRBJ2-4	.	TRBV11-2	CASSLDPGGSIQYF
TRBJ2-1	.	TRBV18	CASSPVQVFSYNEQFF
TRBJ1-2	.	TRBV6-5	CASNSGAGYGYTF
TRBJ2-3	.	TRBV24-1	CATSDLKFGGTDTQYF
TRBJ2-7	.	TRBV24-1	CATSDRGLESYEQYF
TRBJ2-2	.	TRBV11-2	CASSIRRTIANTGELFF
TRBJ2-1	.	TRBV24-1	CATSDPGQGRSEQFF
TRBJ2-7	.	TRBV11-2	CASSLGGRTYEQYF
TRBJ2-5	.	TRBV24-1	CATSDGQGVPQETQYF
TRBJ2-2	.	TRBV27	CASSLGQPTGELFF
TRBJ1-2	.	TRBV28	CASSHRQAQEYGYTF
TRBJ2-7	.	TRBV25-1	CASSVQGVEQYF
TRBJ1-1	.	TRBV23-1	CASTNRGKGALGAFF
TRBJ2-5	.	TRBV2	CASSPGQGGTQETQYF
TRBJ2-1	medium-sized	TRBV9	CASSQGLLATSGNNEQFF
TRBJ2-3	.	TRBV3-1/TRBV3-2	CASSQDAGGYTDTQYF
TRBJ2-1	.	TRBV7-9	CASSGGTYNEQFF
TRBJ1-3	once	TRBV5-1	CASSLTGSGNTIYF
TRBJ2-2	.	TRBV19	CASSIGGRRGGELFF
TRBJ2-1	medium-sized	TRBV29-1	CSVEDPTSGIPGDEQFF
TRBJ2-7	.	TRBV29-1	CSVGTSGNYEQYF
TRBJ1-2	.	TRBV10-2	CASSEGNYGYTF
TRBJ1-6	few	TRBV10-2	CASRTAYNSPLHF
TRBJ1-5	.	TRBV6-5	CASRGQGFGQPQHF
TRBJ1-5	.	TRBV6-5	CASSYRGGSQPQHF
TRBJ1-3	.	TRBV7-3	CASSLQHGNTIYF
TRBJ2-7	.	TRBV2	CASSQSVDEQYF
TRBJ1-6	.	TRBV5-1	CASSLEQSGGSPLHF
TRBJ1-1	.	TRBV5-5	CASSPPGQGNTEAFF
TRBJ1-1	.	TRBV28	CASSKGPTMNTEAFF
TRBJ2-1	.	TRBV11-3	CASSFLYVNRWIHNEQFF
TRBJ1-2	.	TRBV29-1	CSVENRGLQSGYTF
TRBJ2-5	.	TRBV5-1	CASSLDRGETQYF
TRBJ1-5	.	TRBV12-3/TRBV12-4	CASSRVKDQPQHF
TRBJ2-7	.	TRBV5-1	CASREGADSLSYEQYF
TRBJ2-7	.	TRBV10-3	CAISDLTGDGYEQYF
TRBJ2-7	.	TRBV18	CASSPTAGDHEQYF
TRBJ2-5	.	TRBV11-2	CASSGGLAGGPTLETQYF
TRBJ2-7	few	TRBV6-5	CASRTGTSESYEQYF
TRBJ2-5	.	TRBV5-1	CASSPRLAGGPGETQYF
TRBJ1-6	few	TRBV28	CASSPAPTGWVLHF
TRBJ1-1	once	TRBV13	CASSFQISLVVNTEAFF